This TCR beta chain emerged from a study of blood T cell repertoires in COVID-19 (dated by TCRdb to about 2020). In terms of the full investigation: Samples from collaborators originated in the United States, Italy and Spain and spanned both the acute and convalescent phases of COVID-19. Subjects who had been exposed to COVID-19, were actively infected with it, or had recovered from it provided the deeply sampled blood TCRbeta repertoires that made up the dataset. Nearly every sample came with metadata listing a de-identified subject ID, COVID-19 status, age in years and sex. HLA class I and class II types, where available, came from metadata supplied by the sample provider rather than from assay-based typing. A freely available public database, intended as a resource for researchers studying the immune response to SARS-CoV-2, is where the repertoires were released. The prospective study material was composed of cDNA or gDNA derived from T cells, B-cell-depleted T cells, or PBMCs. Samples were obtained from the ongoing ImmuneRACE study (first 160 participants) and from some 1,300 subjects provided by 6 global collaborators. Summary of the overall study and its limitations: The quantity of clinical and demographic metadata differed by source and by participant and was supplied without curation.

The collaborating institutions used their own protocols to collect whole blood in K2EDTA tubes. For TCRbeta analysis, collaborator samples were shipped as frozen whole blood, as isolated PBMCs, or as DNA extracted from either sample type. About this clone: Its antigen is still unknown. Base quality data are lacking; no much larger clone is found one base away.

For CDR1 and CDR2, the germline V gene lists MNHEY and SVGAGI. The CDR3, from cysteine to phenylalanine, totals 15 residues. Only CDR3 DNA is held: 45 bases, read in frame from base 1. After removal of 9 bases from V and 2 bases from J, the junction retains 6 bases not matched to a gene. TCRbeta CDR3 regions were amplified from genomic DNA by means of the immunoSEQ Assay, a bias-controlled multiplex PCR. Regarding the original processing steps: Within the assay, amplification of reference gene primers was used to estimate how many nucleated cells each sample contained. To quantify the absolute abundance of each unique TCRbeta CDR3 rearrangement, sequence reads were collapsed and filtered. For each sample, productive Simpson clonality was calculated as the square root of Simpson's diversity index over productive rearrangements. TCRdb's version of the immuneACCESS table is confined to in-frame rearrangements and falls short of the full clone set. An unresolved V gene accounts for under half of the shortfall where checked; the remainder is of unknown origin. From that table come the V and J calls and clone size; the DNA was used to work out D and trimming. The sample yields roughly 97,000 clones; almost 85% were counted once. Clones ranked in the top ten supply 10% of the sample.

The receptor was derived from a man aged 65-85 years with acute or convalescent COVID-19. Sequences were obtained from peripheral blood. The rearranged chain carries TRBV6-5 and TRBJ2-6; 8 central bases correspond to TRBD2. The CDR3 reads as follows: CASSGGSPGANVLTF. The nucleotide sequence is given as TGTGCCAGTTCGGGGGGGTCCCCTGGGGCCAACGTCCTGACTTTC.